Below, 9 T cell receptor beta chains from the same sample are listed, as sequenced in a study of CD8 T cells in Susac syndrome. It was with random hexamers that roughly 0.5 to 1 ug RNA was reverse transcribed. TCRdb processed the immunoSEQ multiplex PCR reads anew with MiXCR; each CDR3 protein has one entry. The table lists about 160,000 distinct CDR3 sequences, roughly 94% of them singletons. The specimen was CD4+ T cells from PBMCs. The receptors were gathered from a human donor with multiple sclerosis.

This chain links TRBV6-2 or TRBV6-3 with TRBJ2-7; 7 bases are a match to TRBD1. CDR3 length equals 12 residues. Germline loops: CDR1 MNHEY, CDR2 SVGEGT. Germline trimming cut 6 bases from V and 3 bases from J; bases unmatched to any gene: 2. The CDR3 nucleotides read TGTGCCAGCAGACAGGGGAGCTACGAGCAGTACTTC. Protein: CASRQGSYEQYF.

The chain is built from TRBV3-1 and TRBJ2-2; 9 bases are a match to TRBD1. V gave up 2 bases and J gave up 5 bases; unmatched junction bases: 6. The CDR3 runs to 16 residues. Germline lookup yields CDR1 LGHDT and CDR2 YNNKEL (reference sequence). The CDR3 loop is CASSQIGQGRTGELFF. For the CDR3, the DNA is TGTGCCAGCAGCCAAATCGGACAGGGGAGAACCGGGGAGCTGTTTTTT.

This rearrangement joins TRBV11-1 to TRBJ2-6, with D unclear. V lost 0 bases and J lost 4, with 10 bases in between. The CDR3 is made up of 16 amino acids. Germline CDR1 SGHAT, CDR2 FQDESV (reference sequence). The CDR3 spells CASSLALSAGANVLTF. In nucleotides, the CDR3 is TGTGCCAGCAGCTTAGCGCTGTCCGCCGGGGCCAACGTCCTGACTTTC.

Notes on this clonotype: A junction boundary mismatches the germline segment, possibly from a read error. The chain employs TRBV29-1 and TRBJ1-1; no reliable D call. CDR3 length: 13 residues. CDR1 and CDR2 from the germline V gene are SQVTM and ANQGSEA. In DNA form, the CDR3 reads TGCAGCGTTGGGGAACGGCGGAACACTGAAGTTTTCTTT. Protein: CSVGERRNTEVFF.

This clonotype was counted once. V and J are TRBV18 and TRBJ1-5; no clear D. CDR3 length equals 14 residues. Germline V gene lookup returns CDR1 KGHSH and CDR2 LQKENI. The V and J ends lost 3 bases and 2 bases respectively, with 8 bases between them. Written as DNA, the CDR3 is TGTGCCAGCTCACCTTCCGACGGCAATCAGCCCCAGCATTTT. Protein: CASSPSDGNQPQHF. Full variable domain (remainder filled in from reference TRBV18 and TRBJ1-5): NAGVMQNPRHLVRRRGQEARLRCSPMKGHSHVYWYRQLPEEGLKFMVYLQKENIIDESGMPKERFSAEFPKEGPSILRIQQVVRGDSAAYFCASSPSDGNQPQHFGDGTRLSIL.

The CDR3 is CASSTEGLAVSSYNEQFF. The CDR3 bases are TGTGCCAGTAGTACCGAGGGACTAGCGGTTAGCTCCTACAATGAGCAGTTCTTC. The V gene is TRBV19, the J gene TRBJ2-1; 11 bases agree with TRBD2. CDR1 and CDR2 (germline): LNHDA, SQIVND (reference sequence). The V segment lost 4 bases and the J segment 0 bases; nucleotides outside the gene matches: 8. CDR3 length: 18 amino acids. The entire variable domain, with the rest obtained from reference TRBV19 and TRBJ2-1, is as follows: DGGITQSPKYLFRKEGQNVTLSCEQNLNHDAMYWYRQDPGQGLRLIYYSQIVNDFQKGDIAEGYSVSREKKESFPLTVTSAQKNPTAFYLCASSTEGLAVSSYNEQFFGPGTRLTVL.

The CDR3 spells CASSFPGGSYEQYF. The CDR3 coding sequence is TGTGCCAGCAGTTTCCCAGGGGGCAGCTACGAGCAGTACTTC. The gene calls are TRBV12-3 or TRBV12-4 and TRBJ2-7; TRBD1 matches 8 bases. Trimming at V came to 3 bases and at J to 3 bases, leaving 4 bases not matched to a gene. The CDR3 is 14 residues long.

The chain carries TRBV29-1 and TRBJ2-5; tentatively, D is TRBD2 (6 bases). Germline V gives CDR1 SQVTM, CDR2 ANQGSEA. The CDR3 runs to 12 residues. The V gene lost 5 bases and the J gene lost 4 bases, with 11 bases spanning the gap. CDR3 loop: CSVTDGGETQYF. The CDR3 DNA follows: TGCAGCGTTACTGACGGGGGAGAGACCCAGTACTTC. The whole variable domain, filled in from reference TRBV29-1 and TRBJ2-5, reads SAVISQKPSRDICQRGTSLTIQCQVDSQVTMMFWYRQQPGQSLTLIATANQGSEATYESGFVIDKFPISRPNLTFSTLTVSNMSPEDSSIYLCSVTDGGETQYFGPGTRLLVL.

The chain carries TRBV9 and TRBJ2-4; tentatively, D is TRBD2 (5 bases). CDR3 length: 13 residues. Between the trimmed V and J ends, which lost 0 bases and 8 bases, there was a span of 9 bases. The germline V gene has CDR1 SGDLS and CDR2 YYNGEE. CDR3 coding DNA: TGTGCCAGCAGCGTAGGGGAGTTGGACATTCAGTACTTC. This gives the protein CASSVGELDIQYF.